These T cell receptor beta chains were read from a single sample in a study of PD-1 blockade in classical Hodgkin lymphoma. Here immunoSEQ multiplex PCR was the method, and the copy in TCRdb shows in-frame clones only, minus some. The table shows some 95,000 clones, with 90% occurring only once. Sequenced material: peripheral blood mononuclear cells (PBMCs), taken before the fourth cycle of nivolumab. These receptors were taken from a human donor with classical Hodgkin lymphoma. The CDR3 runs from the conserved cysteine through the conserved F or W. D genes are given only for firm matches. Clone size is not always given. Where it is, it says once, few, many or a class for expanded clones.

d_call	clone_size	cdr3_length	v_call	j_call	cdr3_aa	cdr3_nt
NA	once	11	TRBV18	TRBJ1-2	CASSTREGYTF	TGTGCCAGCTCAACCAGGGAGGGCTACACCTTC
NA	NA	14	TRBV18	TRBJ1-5	CASSRDLSNQPQHF	TGTGCCAGCTCTCGGGACCTTAGCAATCAGCCCCAGCATTTT
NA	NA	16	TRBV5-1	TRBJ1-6	CASSLGGNTNNSPLHF	TGCGCCAGCAGCTTGGGAGGCAACACCAATAATTCACCCCTCCACTTT
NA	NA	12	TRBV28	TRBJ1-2	CASTAMAMGYTF	TGTGCCAGCACCGCGATGGCTATGGGCTACACCTTC
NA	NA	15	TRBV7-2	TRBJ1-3	CASSANGGSGNTIYF	TGTGCCAGCAGCGCGAACGGAGGATCTGGAAACACCATATATTTT
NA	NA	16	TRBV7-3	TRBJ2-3	CASSLIGDPHTDTQYF	TGTGCCAGCAGCTTAATAGGGGACCCTCACACAGATACGCAGTATTTT
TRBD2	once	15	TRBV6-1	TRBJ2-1	CASTPGAGGYNEQFF	TGTGCCAGCACCCCGGGAGCGGGGGGCTACAATGAGCAGTTCTTC
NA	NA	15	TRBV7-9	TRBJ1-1	CASSFWDARNTEAFF	TGTGCCAGCAGCTTTTGGGACGCCAGAAACACTGAAGCTTTCTTT
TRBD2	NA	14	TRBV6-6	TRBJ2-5	CASSYGTTQETQYF	TGTGCCAGCAGTTACGGGACTACCCAAGAGACCCAGTACTTC
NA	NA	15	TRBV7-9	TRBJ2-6	CASSEQGSGANVLTF	TGTGCCAGCAGCGAACAGGGTTCTGGGGCCAACGTCCTGACTTTC
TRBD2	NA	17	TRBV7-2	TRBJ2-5	CASSTSFSGGYQETQYF	TGTGCCAGCAGCACTTCCTTTAGCGGGGGCTACCAAGAGACCCAGTACTTC
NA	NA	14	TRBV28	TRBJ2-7	CASSYAAGTDEQYF	TGTGCCAGCAGTTACGCCGCTGGGACCGACGAGCAGTACTTC
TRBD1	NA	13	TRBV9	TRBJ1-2	CASSEGQDYGYTF	TGTGCCAGCAGCGAGGGACAGGACTATGGCTACACCTTC
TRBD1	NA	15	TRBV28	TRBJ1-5	CASRLQGARNQPQHF	TGTGCCAGCAGGCTTCAGGGGGCCCGCAATCAGCCCCAGCATTTT
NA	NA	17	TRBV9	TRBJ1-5	CASSVGVGARGGQPQHF	TGTGCCAGCAGCGTAGGGGTGGGCGCCCGGGGGGGTCAGCCCCAGCATTTT
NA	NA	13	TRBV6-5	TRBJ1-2	CASSPGGIYGYTF	TGTGCCAGCAGCCCCGGCGGCATCTATGGCTACACCTTC